In its sample, the clone carrying this T cell receptor (beta chain) was seen a few times. Germline CDR1 is DFQATT and CDR2 is SNEGSKA (reference sequence). This CDR3 contains 15 residues. The V and J ends lost 2 bases and 7 bases, in that order; junction bases with no gene match: 11. The sample comes from a study of blood T cells in healthy people across ages. The use of a sample-barcoded 5' primer and a J-beta primer mix characterized a second PCR of roughly 6 to 11 cycles. One entry per CDR3 protein results from TCRdb running MiXCR on the 5' RACE reads. The repertoire holds 800,000 or so distinct CDR3 sequences, with about half as singletons.

The receptor was isolated from a man at least 80 years old in good health. The chain employs TRBV20-1 and TRBJ2-1, with 7 nucleotides matching TRBD2. Sample: blood. Here the CDR3 DNA reads TGCAGTGCTAGAACCCCGACCTGGCGGGGGAATGAGCAGTTCTTC. This gives the protein CSARTPTWRGNEQFF.